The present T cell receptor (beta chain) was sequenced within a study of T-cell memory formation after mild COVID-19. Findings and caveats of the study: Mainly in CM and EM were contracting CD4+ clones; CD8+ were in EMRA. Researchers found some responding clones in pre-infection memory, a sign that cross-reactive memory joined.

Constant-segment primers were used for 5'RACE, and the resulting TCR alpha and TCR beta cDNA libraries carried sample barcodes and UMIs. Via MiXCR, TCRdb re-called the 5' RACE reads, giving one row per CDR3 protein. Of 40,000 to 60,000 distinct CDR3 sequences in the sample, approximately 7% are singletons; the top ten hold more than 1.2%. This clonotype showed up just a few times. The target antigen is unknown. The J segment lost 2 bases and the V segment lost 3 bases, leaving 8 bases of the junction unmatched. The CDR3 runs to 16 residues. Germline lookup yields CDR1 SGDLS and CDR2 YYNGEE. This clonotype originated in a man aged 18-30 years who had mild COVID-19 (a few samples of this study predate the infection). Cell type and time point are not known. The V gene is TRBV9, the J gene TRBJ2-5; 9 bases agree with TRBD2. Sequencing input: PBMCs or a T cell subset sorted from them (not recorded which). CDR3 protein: CASSGKLAGEQETQYF. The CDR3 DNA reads TGTGCCAGCAGCGGAAAACTAGCGGGCGAACAAGAGACCCAGTACTTC.